The present entry profiles one T cell receptor beta chain with its context. Its antigen is undetermined. The CDR3 runs 14 residues. Looked up from germline, CDR1 is SGHRS and CDR2 is YFSETQ. With 7 bases removed from V and 2 bases from J, the gap between germline ends came to 15 bases. TCRdb's copy holds only in-frame clones and misses some; the assay was immunoSEQ multiplex PCR. The data contain 260,000 or so clones, approximately 87% of them seen just once; the ten biggest clones take up 0.92%. These data originate in a study of cytomegalovirus exposure and HLA in healthy donors. About the study: The use of the same platform for the 95 to 150 validation repertoires and the approximately 670 first-cohort repertoires was reported by a later analysis. Regarding the study as a whole: In vitro assays verified that a few CMV-associated chains recognized CMV antigens specifically. According to a subsequent analysis, TCR clusters identified in the first cohort showed a tendency to co-occur across the roughly 120 validation repertoires. The study listed some 160 cytomegalovirus-associated TCR beta chains.

The origin of this receptor is a woman under 30 in good health and CMV-seronegative. This rearrangement joins TRBV5-1 to TRBJ1-2; D is unresolved. Sequences were obtained from PBMCs. The CDR3 nucleotides are TGCGCCAGCGGCCGACTGGATGGGAACTATGGCTACACCTTC. Translating it yields CASGRLDGNYGYTF.